This T cell receptor beta chain was obtained from a study of T cell changes during pregnancy in multiple sclerosis. Assay used: immunoSEQ multiplex PCR; TCRdb lists only in-frame clones, some missing. The sample lists roughly 93,000 clones; around 93% were seen once. CDR1 and CDR2 from the germline V gene are SEHNR and FQNEAQ (reference sequence). V lost 4 bases, J lost 4 bases, and 13 bases stayed unmatched. The CDR3 runs 19 residues. The rearrangement links TRBV7-9 to TRBJ2-1, with 13 positions matching TRBD2. The sequence was collected from a female donor with multiple sclerosis, enrolled in a pregnancy study. Sequenced here: peripheral blood, sampled before pregnancy. The CDR3 protein is CASSSYRSRLAGGYNEQFF. DNA of the CDR3: TGTGCCAGCAGCTCCTACAGGTCTCGACTAGCGGGAGGTTACAATGAGCAGTTCTTC.